The 19 T cell receptor beta chains reported below all come from one sample, sequenced in a study of control samples from healthy donors and cancer patients. Sequencing used immunoSEQ multiplex PCR; TCRdb keeps in-frame clones, though not all of them. The table shows around 45,000 clones, with about 75% occurring only once. Sequenced sample: formalin-fixed, paraffin-embedded tissue. Source of these receptors: a male donor with melanoma.

The J gene is TRBJ2-7, the V gene TRBV2, with 8 bases aligning to TRBD2. CDR3 length equals 15 residues. In germline, CDR1 is SNHLY, CDR2 FYNNEI. J gave up 0 bases and V 2 bases, and 3 bases lay outside the gene matches. CDR3 bases: TGTGCCAGCAGTGAAAACGGGGGGGGCTCCTACGAGCAGTACTTC. It specifies CASSENGGGSYEQYF.

This chain uses TRBV27 with TRBJ1-6; a possible D gene is TRBD1 (6 bases). Trimming removed 8 bases at V and 13 bases at J, with 21 bases between. There are 14 residues in the CDR3. CDR1 MNHEY and CDR2 SMNVEV come from the germline V gene (reference sequence). The CDR3 is CASHPGGPGSPLHF. CDR3 DNA: TGTGCCAGCCACCCCGGGGGCCCTGGTAGTCCCCTCCACTTT.

By proportion, this clone is medium-sized (0.01 to 0.1%). This chain links TRBV7-8 with TRBJ2-3; tentatively, D is TRBD1 (5 bases). V was pared by 2 bases and J by 1 base, with 13 bases between. The V gene's germline CDR1 is SGHVS and CDR2 FQNEAQ. The CDR3 runs 16 residues. The CDR3 DNA sequence: TGTGCCAGCAGCTTATCAGGGTACAGCGGCACAGATACGCAGTATTTT. Protein sequence: CASSLSGYSGTDTQYF. The complete variable domain, with remaining parts taken from reference TRBV7-8 and TRBJ2-3, reads GAGVSQSPRYKVAKRGQDVALRCDPISGHVSLFWYQQALGQGPEFLTYFQNEAQLDKSGLPSDRFFAERPEGSVSTLKIQRTQQEDSAVYLCASSLSGYSGTDTQYFGPGTRLTVL.

V and J are TRBV11-1 and TRBJ2-1; D remains ambiguous. Trimming removed 3 bases from V and 0 bases from J, with 6 bases in between. The germline CDR1 and CDR2 sequences are SGHAT and FQDESV (reference sequence). The CDR3 totals 14 residues. CDR3 coding DNA: TGTGCCAGCAGCTTGCACAGCTCCTACAATGAGCAGTTCTTC. Its translation: CASSLHSSYNEQFF.

In its sample, this clone was seen a few times. The chain links TRBV13 to TRBJ2-1; possibly TRBD1 for D (5 bases). From germline, CDR1 is PRHDT and CDR2 FYEKMQ (reference sequence). V was shortened by 4 bases and J by 1 base, with 11 bases between the two germline ends. The CDR3 runs 15 residues. CDR3 protein: CASSSSGKSYNEQFF. CDR3 DNA sequence: TGTGCCAGCAGCTCCTCAGGGAAATCCTACAATGAGCAGTTCTTC.

The V and J genes are TRBV6-4 and TRBJ1-2; D possibly corresponds to TRBD1 (5 bases). This CDR3 is built from 13 residues. V was pared by 2 bases and J by 7 bases, with 11 bases between. Germline lookup yields CDR1 MRHNA and CDR2 SNTAGT. CDR3 DNA sequence: TGTGCCAGCAGTGACCGCAACAGGTGTGGCTACACCTTC. Translation: CASSDRNRCGYTF.

This clone appeared a few times. The J gene is TRBJ2-6, the V gene TRBV10-3; unclear D gene. Germline V gene sequence: CDR1 ENHRY, CDR2 SYGVKD. V was cut by 7 bases and J by 4 bases, with 11 bases left in between. CDR3 length: 14 residues. In DNA form, the CDR3 reads TGTGCCATCACCGCAGACTCCGGGGCCAACGTCCTGACTTTC. Amino acids: CAITADSGANVLTF.

The chain uses TRBV2 and TRBJ2-1; D is ambiguous. This CDR3 contains 11 residues. From germline, CDR1 is SNHLY and CDR2 FYNNEI. Trimming pared 7 bases from V and 9 bases from J, leaving 10 bases between. The CDR3 region has the DNA TGTGCCAGCACGGCGCCAAGTGAGCAGTTCTTC. It is translated as CASTAPSEQFF.

The chain joins TRBV6-5 to TRBJ2-1; D is possibly TRBD2 (5 bases). Trimming left V 2 bases short and J 7 bases short, with 15 bases between. CDR1 is MNHEY, CDR2 SVGAGI, per germline. The CDR3 contains 15 residues. CDR3 sequence (DNA): TGTGCCAGCAGTTACGCGTTGGCCACGGGGAATGAGCAGTTCTTC. It translates to CASSYALATGNEQFF.

The V gene is TRBV9, the J gene TRBJ1-5; perhaps TRBD1 as D (5 bases). Germline CDR1 and CDR2: SGDLS and YYNGEE. Trimming left V 0 bases short and J 6 bases short, with 13 bases between. The CDR3 is 15 residues long. DNA for the CDR3: TGTGCCAGCAGCGTAGGTCAGGGTGGTAGTCAGCCCCAGCATTTT. It yields the protein CASSVGQGGSQPQHF.

The V gene is TRBV21-1, the J gene TRBJ2-7; the table's D call of TRBD2 was not tested on the DNA. TRBV21-1 counts as a pseudogene. CDR3 length equals 16 residues. As DNA, the CDR3 is TGTGCCAGCAGCAAAGCTATAACCCCGAGCTCCTACGAGCAGTACTTC. This translates into CASSKAITPSSYEQYF.

This clone turned up a few times. The rearrangement joins TRBV7-8 to TRBJ2-5, with D perhaps assigned TRBD1 or TRBD2 (6 bases each). The V and J ends lost 2 bases and 9 bases respectively, with 13 bases between them. Germline CDR1 is SGHVS and CDR2 is FQNEAQ. This CDR3 is built from 13 residues. The CDR3 nucleotides read TGTGCCAGCAGCTTAAGTCCGGGGGCCCCCCAGTACTTC. Protein sequence: CASSLSPGAPQYF.

The chain employs TRBV18 and TRBJ1-5, with 7 bases fitting TRBD1. Trimming took 8 bases from V and 4 from J; bases not matched to a gene: 5. The CDR3 extends over 13 amino acids. Germline CDR1 is KGHSH and CDR2 is LQKENI. CDR3 region: CASAGQVNQPQHF. CDR3 nucleotides: TGTGCCAGCGCCGGACAGGTTAATCAGCCCCAGCATTTT.

The chain links TRBV13 to TRBJ2-7; TRBD2 aligns across 7 bases. V shed 0 bases and J 2 bases; nucleotides not matched to a gene: 4. The CDR3 is 15 amino acids. Germline V gives CDR1 PRHDT, CDR2 FYEKMQ (reference sequence). In DNA form, the CDR3 reads TGTGCCAGCAGCTTAGGGGGAGGGGCTCCCTACGAGCAGTACTTC. Protein: CASSLGGGAPYEQYF.

This chain connects TRBV9 to TRBJ2-2, with D unclear. CDR1 is SGDLS, CDR2 YYNGEE, per germline. V dropped 4 bases and J dropped 5 bases, with 6 bases sitting between them. The length of the CDR3 is 12 residues. CDR3 DNA: TGTGCCAGCAGCCGCTGGACCGGGGAGCTGTTTTTT. Translation gives CASSRWTGELFF.

The sample holds a few counts of this clone. This may be a read error, as it is one base from a much larger clone. Other nucleotide sequences in the sample specify the same CDR3. V gene TRBV7-9 combines with J gene TRBJ2-7; tentatively, D is TRBD1 (6 bases). The CDR3 length is 15 residues. Trimming took off 5 bases at V and 5 bases at J, with 19 bases between the two ends. Germline lookup yields CDR1 SEHNR and CDR2 FQNEAQ (reference sequence). The CDR3 coding sequence is TGTGCCAGCAGCCAGGGACAAGGGGGATTCCACGAGCAGTACTTC. As protein: CASSQGQGGFHEQYF.

The chain has TRBV5-1 and TRBJ2-2; TRBD1 is a possible D gene (5 bases). CDR3 length: 13 residues. Germline V gives CDR1 SGHRS, CDR2 YFSETQ. V was shortened by 6 bases and J by 1 base, with 7 bases between the two germline ends. CDR3 amino acids: CASTGQNTGELFF. Here the CDR3 DNA reads TGCGCCAGCACAGGACAGAACACCGGGGAGCTGTTTTTT.

The chain is built from TRBV11-1 and TRBJ2-1; 8 bases are a match to TRBD2. V trimming: 3 bases; J trimming: 4 bases; junction bases outside the gene matches: 5. This CDR3 comprises 15 residues. CDR1 SGHAT and CDR2 FQDESV come from the germline V gene (reference sequence). This chain's CDR3 is CASSFSGAHYNEQFF. CDR3 DNA: TGTGCCAGCAGCTTTAGCGGGGCACATTACAATGAGCAGTTCTTC.

The V and J genes are TRBV6-5 and TRBJ2-1, with TRBD1 identical over 10 bases. The trim removed 6 bases at V and 6 bases at J, leaving 8 bases unmatched. CDR1 is MNHEY and CDR2 is SVGAGI in the germline V gene. The CDR3 spans 15 residues. CDR3 loop: CASRRDRGPLNEQFF. The CDR3 DNA follows: TGTGCCAGCAGAAGGGACAGGGGACCCCTCAATGAGCAGTTCTTC.